Listed below are T cell receptor beta chains from one sample, sequenced in a study of blood T cell repertoires in COVID-19. Profiled with immunoSEQ multiplex PCR; TCRdb holds only in-frame clones, not every one. Among about 130,000 clones listed, around 89% were seen once. Specimen: peripheral blood. These TCRs come from a man aged 45-60 years with active or convalescent COVID-19. Both conserved end residues are part of each CDR3. A D gene is named only where the DNA matches it firmly. Some rows mark clone size as missing; the rest say once, few, many or name a class of expanded clone.

-	TRBV6-5	TRBJ2-2	15	TRBD1	CASTKGQGSSGELFF	TGTGCCAGCACTAAGGGACAGGGGAGTTCCGGGGAGCTGTTTTTT
-	TRBV18	TRBJ2-7	15	-	CASSNGGPSGYEQYF	TGTGCCAGCTCAAACGGGGGGCCCTCCGGATACGAGCAGTACTTC
once	TRBV30	TRBJ1-6	14	-	CAWSGDSPNSPLHF	TGTGCCTGGAGTGGTGACAGCCCGAATTCACCCCTCCACTTT
-	TRBV27	TRBJ1-4	15	TRBD1	CASRPIDRGFEKLFF	TGTGCCAGCAGGCCAATCGACAGGGGATTCGAAAAACTGTTTTTT
-	TRBV19	TRBJ1-1	15	-	CASSIGSGWTTEAFF	TGTGCCAGTAGTATAGGGTCAGGGTGGACCACTGAAGCTTTCTTT
-	TRBV4-1	TRBJ1-5	14	-	CASSQVTGSQPQHF	TGCGCCAGCAGCCAAGTCACAGGGAGCCAGCCCCAGCATTTT
-	TRBV6-4	TRBJ2-5	17	-	CASSDSMAWRAGETQYF	TGTGCCAGCAGTGACTCGATGGCTTGGAGGGCCGGGGAGACCCAGTACTTC
-	TRBV30	TRBJ2-7	12	TRBD1	CAWSVQGTWQYF	TGTGCCTGGAGTGTACAGGGGACCTGGCAGTACTTC
-	TRBV6-1	TRBJ2-7	14	-	CASSEALSVYEQYF	TGTGCCAGCAGTGAAGCCTTGTCGGTCTACGAGCAGTACTTC
-	TRBV27	TRBJ2-7	15	TRBD2	CASSPRLAGGTEQYF	TGTGCCAGCAGTCCCCGACTAGCGGGGGGCACCGAGCAGTACTTC
-	TRBV3-1/TRBV3-2	TRBJ2-7	14	TRBD2	CASTPAGRPYEQYF	TGTGCCAGCACCCCAGCGGGGAGGCCCTACGAGCAGTACTTC
-	TRBV5-8	TRBJ1-4	13	-	CASSLGTAEKLFF	TGTGCCAGCAGCTTGGGGACAGCGGAAAAACTGTTTTTT
-	TRBV9	TRBJ2-7	15	TRBD1	CASSPSTGGRYEQYF	TGTGCCAGCAGCCCGTCGACAGGGGGCAGGTACGAGCAGTACTTC
-	TRBV18	TRBJ1-6	14	-	CASSKGEDNSPLHF	TGTGCCAGCTCAAAAGGGGAGGATAATTCACCCCTCCACTTT
-	TRBV4-1	TRBJ1-1	15	-	CASSQAGTKNTEAFF	TGCGCCAGCAGCCAAGCCGGGACAAAGAACACTGAAGCTTTCTTT
-	TRBV4-2	TRBJ1-4	16	-	CASSQERFTGSEKLFF	TGTGCCAGCAGCCAAGAAAGGTTCACAGGATCTGAAAAACTGTTTTTT
-	TRBV3-1/TRBV3-2	TRBJ2-7	15	TRBD2	CASSHPPGGGYEQYF	TGTGCCAGCAGCCACCCCCCCGGGGGGGGCTACGAGCAGTACTTC
-	TRBV15	TRBJ1-5	14	-	CATSRGQEGQPQHF	TGTGCCACCAGCAGAGGCCAGGAGGGTCAGCCCCAGCATTTT
-	TRBV4-2	TRBJ1-4	15	-	CASSPLGALNEKLFF	TGTGCCAGCAGCCCCCTGGGGGCGTTGAATGAAAAACTGTTTTTT
-	TRBV19	TRBJ2-3	14	-	CASSIVVSTDTQYF	TGTGCCAGTAGTATAGTCGTCAGCACAGATACGCAGTATTTT
-	TRBV6-1	TRBJ1-2	12	-	CASSDRGTSYTF	TGTGCCAGCAGTGACAGGGGTACGAGCTACACCTTC
few	TRBV9	TRBJ2-5	14	-	CASSVESGKETQYF	TGTGCCAGCAGCGTAGAGTCGGGGAAAGAGACCCAGTACTTC
-	TRBV5-1	TRBJ2-3	14	-	CASSLEALLDTQYF	TGCGCCAGCAGCTTGGAGGCACTACTAGATACGCAGTATTTT
-	TRBV5-8	TRBJ2-7	14	TRBD1	CASSFGTASYEQYF	TGTGCCAGCAGCTTCGGGACAGCATCCTACGAGCAGTACTTC
few	TRBV11-2	TRBJ2-6	17	-	CASNMGGRSSGANVLTF	TGTGCCAGCAACATGGGGGGGCGAAGCTCTGGGGCCAACGTCCTGACTTTC
-	TRBV12-3/TRBV12-4	TRBJ1-2	13	-	CASSLVGRDGYTF	TGTGCCAGCAGTTTAGTAGGCAGGGATGGCTACACCTTC
-	TRBV30	TRBJ2-3	13	-	CAWNIRGRDTQYF	TGTGCCTGGAACATAAGAGGTAGAGATACGCAGTATTTT
-	TRBV6-5	TRBJ2-3	13	TRBD2	CATKSGIADTQYF	TGTGCCACCAAAAGCGGGATTGCAGATACGCAGTATTTT
-	TRBV3-1/TRBV3-2	TRBJ1-4	15	-	CASSQQVATNEKLFF	TGTGCCAGCAGCCAACAGGTTGCAACTAATGAAAAACTGTTTTTT
-	TRBV4-3	TRBJ2-1	15	-	CASSQGGGHPNEQFF	TGCGCCAGCAGCCAAGGGGGGGGACATCCTAATGAGCAGTTCTTC
-	TRBV27	TRBJ2-2	15	TRBD2	CASSLLAGISGELFF	TGTGCCAGCAGTTTACTAGCGGGAATTTCAGGGGAGCTGTTTTTT
-	TRBV29-1	TRBJ1-3	14	TRBD1	CSVETGVTGNTIYF	TGCAGCGTGGAGACAGGGGTTACTGGAAACACCATATATTTT
-	TRBV4-2	TRBJ1-5	17	-	CASSQPEQGRRNQPQHF	TGTGCCAGCAGCCAACCCGAACAGGGACGCCGCAATCAGCCCCAGCATTTT
-	TRBV24-1	TRBJ2-3	17	TRBD2	CATSEATSGGHWDTQYF	TGTGCCACCAGTGAGGCAACTAGCGGGGGTCATTGGGATACGCAGTATTTT
once	TRBV5-4	TRBJ2-3	17	TRBD1	CASSLEVPGQGADTQYF	TGTGCCAGCAGCTTGGAGGTTCCGGGACAGGGGGCAGATACGCAGTATTTT
-	TRBV24-1	TRBJ2-7	14	-	CATSDPGQTYEQYF	TGTGCCACCAGTGATCCCGGACAGACCTACGAGCAGTACTTC
few	TRBV27	TRBJ2-5	16	TRBD1	CASSRTETGGDETQYF	TGTGCCAGCAGTCGAACGGAGACAGGGGGCGATGAGACCCAGTACTTC
-	TRBV19	TRBJ1-5	15	TRBD1	CASSFDREKGQPQHF	TGTGCCAGTAGTTTTGACAGGGAAAAGGGGCAGCCCCAGCATTTT
-	TRBV2	TRBJ2-1	12	-	CASRPDRNEQFF	TGTGCCAGCAGACCTGACAGAAATGAGCAGTTCTTC
-	TRBV28	TRBJ2-5	14	TRBD2	CASSLPAGGETQYF	TGTGCCAGCAGTTTACCCGCGGGAGGAGAGACCCAGTACTTC
-	TRBV13	TRBJ2-3	15	TRBD2	CATYQLAGATDTQYF	TGTGCCACTTACCAACTAGCGGGAGCCACAGATACGCAGTATTTT
-	TRBV5-1	TRBJ1-4	14	-	CASSLGGLDEKLFF	TGCGCCAGCAGCTTGGGAGGGTTAGATGAAAAACTGTTTTTT
-	TRBV28	TRBJ1-6	15	TRBD1	CASSQGDRRGQGSHF	TGTGCCAGCAGTCAGGGAGACAGACGAGGACAGGGGTCCCACTTT
-	TRBV6-5	TRBJ2-1	14	TRBD2	CASRTSGVVNEQFF	TGTGCCAGCAGGACTAGCGGGGTAGTTAATGAGCAGTTCTTC